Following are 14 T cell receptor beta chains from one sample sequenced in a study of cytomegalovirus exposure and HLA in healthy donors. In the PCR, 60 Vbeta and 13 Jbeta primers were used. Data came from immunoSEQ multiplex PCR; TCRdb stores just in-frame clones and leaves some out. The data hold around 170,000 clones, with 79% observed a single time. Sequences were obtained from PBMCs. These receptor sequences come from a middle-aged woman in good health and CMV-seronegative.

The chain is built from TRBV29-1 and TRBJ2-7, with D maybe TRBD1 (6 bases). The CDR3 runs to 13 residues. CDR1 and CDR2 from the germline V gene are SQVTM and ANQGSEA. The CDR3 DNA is TGCAGTGCCGGACAGCCCTTCTCCTACGAGCAGTACTTC. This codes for CSAGQPFSYEQYF.

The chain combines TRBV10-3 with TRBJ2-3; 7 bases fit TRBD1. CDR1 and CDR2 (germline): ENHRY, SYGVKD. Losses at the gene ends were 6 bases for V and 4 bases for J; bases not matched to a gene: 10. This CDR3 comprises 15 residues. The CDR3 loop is CAIRPPQGSADTQYF. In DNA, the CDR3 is TGTGCCATCAGGCCCCCACAGGGGAGCGCAGATACGCAGTATTTT.

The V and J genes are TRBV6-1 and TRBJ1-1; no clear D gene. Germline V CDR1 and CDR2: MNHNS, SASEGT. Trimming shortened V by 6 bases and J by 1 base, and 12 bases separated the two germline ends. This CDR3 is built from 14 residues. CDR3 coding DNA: TGTGCCAGCAGCGCAAAAAACAGGAACACTGAAGCTTTCTTT. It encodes CASSAKNRNTEAFF.

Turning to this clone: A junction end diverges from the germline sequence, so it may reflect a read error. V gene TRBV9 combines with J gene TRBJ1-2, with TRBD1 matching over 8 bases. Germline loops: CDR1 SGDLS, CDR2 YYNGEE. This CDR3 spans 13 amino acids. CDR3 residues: CASSSGQGYGYPF. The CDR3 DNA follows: TGTGCCAGCAGCAGCGGACAGGGCTATGGCTACCCCTTC.

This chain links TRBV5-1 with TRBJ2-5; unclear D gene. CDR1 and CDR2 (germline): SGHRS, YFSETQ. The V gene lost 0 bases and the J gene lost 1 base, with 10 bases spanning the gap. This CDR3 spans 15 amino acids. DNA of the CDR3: TGCGCCAGCAGCTTGGTGCAGGCGATCCAAGAGACCCAGTACTTC. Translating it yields CASSLVQAIQETQYF. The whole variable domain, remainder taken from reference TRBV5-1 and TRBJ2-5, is KAGVTQTPRYLIKTRGQQVTLSCSPISGHRSVSWYQQTPGQGLQFLFEYFSETQRNKGNFPGRFSGRQFSNSRSEMNVSTLELGDSALYLCASSLVQAIQETQYFGPGTRLLVL.

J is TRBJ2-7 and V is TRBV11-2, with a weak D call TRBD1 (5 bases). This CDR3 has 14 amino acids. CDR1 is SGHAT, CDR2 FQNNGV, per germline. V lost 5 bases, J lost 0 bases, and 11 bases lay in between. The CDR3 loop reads CASSHRQSSYEQYF. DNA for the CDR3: TGTGCCAGCAGCCATCGACAGAGCTCCTACGAGCAGTACTTC.

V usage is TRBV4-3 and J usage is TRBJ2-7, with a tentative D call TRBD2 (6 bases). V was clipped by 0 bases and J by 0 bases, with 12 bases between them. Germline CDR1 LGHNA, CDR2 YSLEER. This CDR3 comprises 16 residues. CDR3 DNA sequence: TGCGCCAGCAGCCAAGAGGAGGCTAGCGCCTCCTACGAGCAGTACTTC. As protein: CASSQEEASASYEQYF.

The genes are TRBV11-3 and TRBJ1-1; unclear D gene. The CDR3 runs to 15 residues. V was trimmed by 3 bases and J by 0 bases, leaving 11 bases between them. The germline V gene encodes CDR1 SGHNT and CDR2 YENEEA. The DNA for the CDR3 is TGTGCCAGCAGCTTCCGGAGTGGAATGAACACTGAAGCTTTCTTT. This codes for CASSFRSGMNTEAFF.

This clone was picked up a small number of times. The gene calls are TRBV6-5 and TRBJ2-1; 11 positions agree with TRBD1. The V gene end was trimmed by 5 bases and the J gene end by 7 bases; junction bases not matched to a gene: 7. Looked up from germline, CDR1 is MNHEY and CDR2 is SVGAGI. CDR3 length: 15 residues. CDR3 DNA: TGTGCCAGCAGTAAATGGACAGGGGGCTTGAATGAGCAGTTCTTC. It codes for CASSKWTGGLNEQFF.

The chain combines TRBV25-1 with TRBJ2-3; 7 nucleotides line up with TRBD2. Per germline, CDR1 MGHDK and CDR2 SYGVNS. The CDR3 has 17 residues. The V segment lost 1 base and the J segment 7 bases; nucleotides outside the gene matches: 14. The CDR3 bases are TGTGCCAGCAGTGAATGGGAAGGAGCGGGGCCAGAGAATACGCAGTATTTT. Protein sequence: CASSEWEGAGPENTQYF.

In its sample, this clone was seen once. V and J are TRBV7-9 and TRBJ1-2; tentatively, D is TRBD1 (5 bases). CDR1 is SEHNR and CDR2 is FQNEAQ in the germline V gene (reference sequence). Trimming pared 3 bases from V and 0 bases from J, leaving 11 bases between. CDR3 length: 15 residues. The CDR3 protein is CASSLQGLANYGYTF. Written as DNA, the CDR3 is TGTGCCAGCAGCTTGCAGGGCCTGGCTAACTATGGCTACACCTTC. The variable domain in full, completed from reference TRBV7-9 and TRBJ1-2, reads DTGVSQNPRHKITKRGQNVTFRCDPISEHNRLYWYRQTLGQGPEFLTYFQNEAQLEKSRLLSDRFSAERPKGSFSTLEIQRTEQGDSAMYLCASSLQGLANYGYTFGSGTRLTVV.

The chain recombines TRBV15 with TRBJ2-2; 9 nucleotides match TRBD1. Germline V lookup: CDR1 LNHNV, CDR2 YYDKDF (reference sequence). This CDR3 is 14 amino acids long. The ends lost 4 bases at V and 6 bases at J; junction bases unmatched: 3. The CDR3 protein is CATSTGQGPGELFF. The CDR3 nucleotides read TGTGCCACCAGCACGGGACAGGGTCCCGGGGAGCTGTTTTTT.

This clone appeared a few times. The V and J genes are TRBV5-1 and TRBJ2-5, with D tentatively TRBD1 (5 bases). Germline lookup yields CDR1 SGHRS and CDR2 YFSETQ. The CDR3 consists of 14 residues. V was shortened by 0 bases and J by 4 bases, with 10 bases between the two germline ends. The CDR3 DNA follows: TGCGCCAGCAGCTTGGTGGGGCCGGGAGAGACCCAGTACTTC. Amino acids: CASSLVGPGETQYF.

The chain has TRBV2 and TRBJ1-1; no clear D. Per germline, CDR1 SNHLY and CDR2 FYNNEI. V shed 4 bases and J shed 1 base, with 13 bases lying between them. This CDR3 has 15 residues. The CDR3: CASSARKGENTEAFF. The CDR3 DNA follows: TGTGCCAGCAGTGCACGGAAAGGAGAGAACACTGAAGCTTTCTTT.